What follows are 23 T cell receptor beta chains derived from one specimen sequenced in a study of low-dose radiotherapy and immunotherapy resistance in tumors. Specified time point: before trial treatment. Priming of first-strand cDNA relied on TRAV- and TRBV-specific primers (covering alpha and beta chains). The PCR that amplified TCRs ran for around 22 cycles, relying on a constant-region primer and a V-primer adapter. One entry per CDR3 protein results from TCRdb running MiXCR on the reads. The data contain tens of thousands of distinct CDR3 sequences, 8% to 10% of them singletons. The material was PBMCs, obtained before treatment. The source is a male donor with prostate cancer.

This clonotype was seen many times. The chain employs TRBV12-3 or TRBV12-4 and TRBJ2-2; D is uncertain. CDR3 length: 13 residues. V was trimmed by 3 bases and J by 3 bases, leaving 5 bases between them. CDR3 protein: CASSLRDTGELFF. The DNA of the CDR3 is TGTGCCAGCAGTTTGAGAGACACCGGGGAGCTGTTTTTT.

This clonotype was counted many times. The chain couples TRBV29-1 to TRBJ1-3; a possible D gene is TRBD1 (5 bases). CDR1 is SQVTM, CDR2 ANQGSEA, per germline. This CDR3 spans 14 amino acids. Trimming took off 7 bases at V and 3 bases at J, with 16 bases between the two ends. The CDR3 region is CSARGGGSGNTIYF. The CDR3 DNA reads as TGCAGCGCCCGGGGGGGGGGGAGTGGAAACACCATATATTTT.

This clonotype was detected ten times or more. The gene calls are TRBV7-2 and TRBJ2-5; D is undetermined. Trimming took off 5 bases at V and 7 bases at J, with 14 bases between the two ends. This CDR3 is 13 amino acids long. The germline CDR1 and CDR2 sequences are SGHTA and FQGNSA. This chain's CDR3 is CASSPNLRGTQYF. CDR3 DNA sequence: TGTGCCAGCAGCCCAAATTTACGTGGGACCCAGTACTTC.

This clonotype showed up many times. The CDR3 here is CASSLDSGETQYF. As DNA, the CDR3 is TGTGCCAGCAGCTTAGACTCGGGAGAGACCCAGTACTTC. The rearrangement uses TRBV7-9 and TRBJ2-5; no clear D. Germline V gene sequence: CDR1 SEHNR, CDR2 FQNEAQ (reference sequence). Trimming pared 1 base from V and 4 bases from J, leaving 7 bases between. This CDR3 has 13 amino acids.

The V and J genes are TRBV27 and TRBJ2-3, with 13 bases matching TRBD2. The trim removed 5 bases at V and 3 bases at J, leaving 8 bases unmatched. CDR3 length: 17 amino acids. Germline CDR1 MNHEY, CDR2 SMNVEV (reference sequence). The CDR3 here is CASSSLGLAGSTDTQYF. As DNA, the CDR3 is TGTGCCAGCAGTAGCCTGGGACTAGCGGGAAGTACAGATACGCAGTATTTT.

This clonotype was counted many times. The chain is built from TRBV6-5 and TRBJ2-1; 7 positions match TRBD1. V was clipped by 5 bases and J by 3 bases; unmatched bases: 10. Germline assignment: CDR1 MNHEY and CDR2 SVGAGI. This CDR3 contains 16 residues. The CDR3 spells CASSTLTGWVYNEQFF. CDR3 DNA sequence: TGTGCCAGCAGTACACTGACAGGGTGGGTCTACAATGAGCAGTTCTTC.

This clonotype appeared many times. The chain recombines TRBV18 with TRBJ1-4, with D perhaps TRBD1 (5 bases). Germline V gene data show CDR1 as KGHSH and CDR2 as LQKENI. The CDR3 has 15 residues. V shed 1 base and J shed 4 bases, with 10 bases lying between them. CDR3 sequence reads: CASSPLPGGNEKLFF. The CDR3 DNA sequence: TGTGCCAGCTCACCACTTCCTGGGGGTAATGAAAAACTGTTTTTT.

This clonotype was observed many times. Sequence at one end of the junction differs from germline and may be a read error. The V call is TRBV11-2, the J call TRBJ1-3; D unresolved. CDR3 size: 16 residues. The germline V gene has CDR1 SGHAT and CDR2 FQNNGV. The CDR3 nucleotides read TGTGTCAGCAGCCCTCAATTCGTACCCTCTGGAAACACCATATATTTT. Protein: CVSSPQFVPSGNTIYF.

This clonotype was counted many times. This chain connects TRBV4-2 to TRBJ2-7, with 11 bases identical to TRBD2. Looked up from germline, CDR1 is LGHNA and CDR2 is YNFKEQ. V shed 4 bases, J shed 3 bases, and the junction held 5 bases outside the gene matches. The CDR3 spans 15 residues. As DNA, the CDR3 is TGTGCCAGCAGCCGCTTACTAGCGGGAGACTACGAGCAGTACTTC. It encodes CASSRLLAGDYEQYF.

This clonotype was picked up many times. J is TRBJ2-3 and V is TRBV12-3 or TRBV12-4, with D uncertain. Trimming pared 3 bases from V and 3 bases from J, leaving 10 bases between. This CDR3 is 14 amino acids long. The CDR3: CASSFRSGTDTQYF. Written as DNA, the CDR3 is TGTGCCAGCAGTTTCAGATCTGGGACAGATACGCAGTATTTT.

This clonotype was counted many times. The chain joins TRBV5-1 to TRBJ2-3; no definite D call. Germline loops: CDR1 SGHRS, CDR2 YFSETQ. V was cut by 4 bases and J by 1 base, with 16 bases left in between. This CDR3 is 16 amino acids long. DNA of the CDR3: TGCGCCAGCAGCACGGATCCACCCCGGGGCACAGATACGCAGTATTTT. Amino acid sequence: CASSTDPPRGTDTQYF. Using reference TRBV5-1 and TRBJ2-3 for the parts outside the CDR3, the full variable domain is KAGVTQTPRYLIKTRGQQVTLSCSPISGHRSVSWYQQTPGQGLQFLFEYFSETQRNKGNFPGRFSGRQFSNSRSEMNVSTLELGDSALYLCASSTDPPRGTDTQYFGPGTRLTVL.

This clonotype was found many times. CDR3 nucleotide sequence: TGTGCCAGCAGTTACTTCCCCGGACAGGGAACCTACAATGAGCAGTTCTTC. This codes for CASSYFPGQGTYNEQFF. The J gene is TRBJ2-1, the V gene TRBV6-6; 8 nucleotides line up with TRBD1. With 1 base clipped from V and 2 bases from J, the junction kept 7 bases outside the gene matches. The CDR3 sequence is 17 residues long. CDR1 is MNHNY and CDR2 is SVGAGI in the germline V gene (reference sequence).

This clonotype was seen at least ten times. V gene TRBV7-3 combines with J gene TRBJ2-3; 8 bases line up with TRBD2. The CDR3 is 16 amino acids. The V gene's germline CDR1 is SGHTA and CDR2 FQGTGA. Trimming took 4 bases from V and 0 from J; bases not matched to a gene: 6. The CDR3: CASSSGPSGSTDTQYF. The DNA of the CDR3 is TGTGCCAGCAGCTCCGGTCCTAGCGGGAGCACAGATACGCAGTATTTT.

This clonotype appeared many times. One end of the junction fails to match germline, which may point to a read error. CDR3 coding DNA: TGTGCCAGCACCTTATTAGCGGGAGGACTAAATGAGCAGTTCTTC. The encoded protein is CASTLLAGGLNEQFF. The chain couples TRBV7-2 to TRBJ2-1; 10 nucleotides match TRBD2. Germline CDR1 is SGHTA and CDR2 is FQGNSA. This CDR3 has 15 residues. Variable domain in full (rest from reference TRBV7-2 and TRBJ2-1): GAGVSQSPSNKVTEKGKDVELRCDPISGHTALYWYRQSLGQGLEFLIYFQGNSAPDKSGLPSDRFSAERTGGSVSTLTIQRTQQEDSAVYLCASTLLAGGLNEQFFGPGTRLTVL.

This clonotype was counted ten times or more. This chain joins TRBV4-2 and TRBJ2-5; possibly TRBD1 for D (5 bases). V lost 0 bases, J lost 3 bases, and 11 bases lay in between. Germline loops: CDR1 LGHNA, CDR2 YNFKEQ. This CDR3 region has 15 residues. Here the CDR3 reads CASSQDTIGEETQYF. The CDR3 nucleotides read TGTGCCAGCAGCCAAGATACGATAGGGGAAGAGACCCAGTACTTC.

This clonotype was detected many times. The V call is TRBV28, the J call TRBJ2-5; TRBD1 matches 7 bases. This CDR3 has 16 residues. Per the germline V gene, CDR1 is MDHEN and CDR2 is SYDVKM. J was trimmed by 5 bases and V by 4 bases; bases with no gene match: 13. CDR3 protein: CASSWTGTASRETQYF. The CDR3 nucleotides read TGTGCCAGCAGTTGGACCGGGACAGCGTCAAGGGAGACCCAGTACTTC.

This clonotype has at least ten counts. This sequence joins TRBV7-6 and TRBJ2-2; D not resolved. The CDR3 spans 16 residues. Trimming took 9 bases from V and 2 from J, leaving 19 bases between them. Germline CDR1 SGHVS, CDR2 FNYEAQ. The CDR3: CASTADQGGNTGELFF. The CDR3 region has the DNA TGTGCCAGTACCGCGGATCAAGGCGGAAACACCGGGGAGCTGTTTTTT.

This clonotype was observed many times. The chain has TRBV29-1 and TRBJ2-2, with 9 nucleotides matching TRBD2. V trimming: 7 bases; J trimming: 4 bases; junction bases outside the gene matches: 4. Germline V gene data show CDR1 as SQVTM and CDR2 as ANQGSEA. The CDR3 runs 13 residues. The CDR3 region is CSGTTSGTGELFF. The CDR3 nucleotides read TGCAGCGGGACGACTAGCGGCACCGGGGAGCTGTTTTTT.

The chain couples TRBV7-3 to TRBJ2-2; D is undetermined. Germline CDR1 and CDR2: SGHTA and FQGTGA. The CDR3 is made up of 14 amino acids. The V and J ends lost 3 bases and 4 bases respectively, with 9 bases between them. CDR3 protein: CASSFGQPTGELFF. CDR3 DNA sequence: TGTGCCAGCAGCTTTGGCCAACCCACCGGGGAGCTGTTTTTT.

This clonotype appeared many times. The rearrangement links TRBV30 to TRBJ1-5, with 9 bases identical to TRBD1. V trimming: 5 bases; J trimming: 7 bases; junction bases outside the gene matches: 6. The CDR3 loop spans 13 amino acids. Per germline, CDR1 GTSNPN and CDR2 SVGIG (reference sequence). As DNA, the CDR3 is TGTGCCTGGTCGACAGGGGGTCGCCAGCCCCAGCATTTT. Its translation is CAWSTGGRQPQHF.

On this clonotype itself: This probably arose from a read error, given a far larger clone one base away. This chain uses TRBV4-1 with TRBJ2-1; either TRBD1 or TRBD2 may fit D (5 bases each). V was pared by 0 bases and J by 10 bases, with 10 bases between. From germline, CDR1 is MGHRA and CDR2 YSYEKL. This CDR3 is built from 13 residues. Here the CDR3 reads CASSQEGTHEQFF. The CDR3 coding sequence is TGCGCCAGCAGCCAAGAGGGGACCCACGAGCAGTTCTTC.

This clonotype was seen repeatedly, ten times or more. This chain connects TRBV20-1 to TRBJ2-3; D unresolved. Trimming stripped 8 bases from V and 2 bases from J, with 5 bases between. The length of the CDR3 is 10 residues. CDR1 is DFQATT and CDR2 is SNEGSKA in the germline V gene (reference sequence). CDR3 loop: CSPFTDTQYF. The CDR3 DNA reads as TGCAGTCCGTTCACAGATACGCAGTATTTT.

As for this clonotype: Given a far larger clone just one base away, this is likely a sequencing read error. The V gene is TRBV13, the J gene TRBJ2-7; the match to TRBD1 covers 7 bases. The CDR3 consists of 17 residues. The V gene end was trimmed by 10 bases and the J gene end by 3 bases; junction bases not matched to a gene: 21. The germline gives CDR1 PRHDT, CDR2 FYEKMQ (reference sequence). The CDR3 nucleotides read TGTGCCAACACCGGAGTCCCCGCGGCCAGGGGGAACTACGAGCAGTACTTC. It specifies CANTGVPAARGNYEQYF.